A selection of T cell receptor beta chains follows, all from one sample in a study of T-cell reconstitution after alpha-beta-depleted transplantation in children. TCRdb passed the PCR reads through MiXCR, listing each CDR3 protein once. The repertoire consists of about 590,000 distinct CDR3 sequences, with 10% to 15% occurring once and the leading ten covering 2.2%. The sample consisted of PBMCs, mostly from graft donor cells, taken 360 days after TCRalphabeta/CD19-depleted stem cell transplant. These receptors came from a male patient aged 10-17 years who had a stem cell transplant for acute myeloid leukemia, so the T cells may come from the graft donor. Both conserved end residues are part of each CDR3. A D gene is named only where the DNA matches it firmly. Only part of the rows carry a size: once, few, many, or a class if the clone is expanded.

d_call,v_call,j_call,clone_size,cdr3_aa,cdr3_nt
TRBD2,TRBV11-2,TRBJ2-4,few,CASSFFDSGSAAKNIQYF,TGTGCCAGCAGCTTTTTTGATAGCGGGAGCGCAGCCAAAAACATTCAGTACTTC
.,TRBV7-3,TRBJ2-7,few,CASSLDGDEQYF,TGTGCCAGCAGCTTAGATGGGGACGAGCAGTACTTC
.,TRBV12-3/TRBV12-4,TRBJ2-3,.,CATSRDTQYF,TGTGCCACCTCTCGGGATACGCAGTATTTT
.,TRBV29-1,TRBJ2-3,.,CSGRDTQYF,TGCAGCGGGAGAGATACGCAGTATTTT
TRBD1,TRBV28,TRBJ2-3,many,CASILTGDSTDTQYF,TGTGCCAGCATCCTCACAGGGGACAGCACAGATACGCAGTATTTT
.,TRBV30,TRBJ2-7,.,CAWALVHYEQYF,TGTGCCTGGGCCCTCGTGCACTACGAGCAGTACTTC
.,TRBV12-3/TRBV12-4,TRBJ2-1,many,CASSLLGEQFF,TGTGCCAGCAGTTTATTGGGTGAGCAGTTCTTC
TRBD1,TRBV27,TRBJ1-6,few,CASSLQTGTGWSPLHF,TGTGCCAGCAGTTTGCAGACCGGGACAGGGTGGTCACCCCTCCACTTT
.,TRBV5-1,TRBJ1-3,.,CASSLAPRGGSGNTIYF,TGCGCCAGCAGCTTAGCTCCCAGGGGTGGCTCTGGAAACACCATATATTTT
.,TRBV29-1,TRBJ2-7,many,CSGGGWGYEQYF,TGCAGCGGAGGCGGATGGGGATACGAGCAGTACTTC
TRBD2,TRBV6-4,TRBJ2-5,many,CASSDSCGRGYETQYF,TGTGCCAGCAGTGACTCCTGCGGGAGGGGGTATGAGACCCAGTACTTC